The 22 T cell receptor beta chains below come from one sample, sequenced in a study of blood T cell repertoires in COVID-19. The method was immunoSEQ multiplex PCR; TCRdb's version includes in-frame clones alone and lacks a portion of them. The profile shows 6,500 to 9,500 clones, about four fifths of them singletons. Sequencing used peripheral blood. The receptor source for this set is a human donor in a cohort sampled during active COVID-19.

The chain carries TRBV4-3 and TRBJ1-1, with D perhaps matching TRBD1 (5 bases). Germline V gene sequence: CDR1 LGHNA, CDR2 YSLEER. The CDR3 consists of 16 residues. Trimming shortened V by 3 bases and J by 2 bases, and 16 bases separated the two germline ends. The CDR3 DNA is TGCGCCAGCAGCCAGGATCTCGGGGGACTTAACACTGAAGCTTTCTTT. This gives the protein CASSQDLGGLNTEAFF.

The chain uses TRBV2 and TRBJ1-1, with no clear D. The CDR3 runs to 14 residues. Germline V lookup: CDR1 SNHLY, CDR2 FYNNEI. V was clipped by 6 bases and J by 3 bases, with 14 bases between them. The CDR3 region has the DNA TGTGCCAGCAGGGGTGGGAGTGGGGACACTGAAGCTTTCTTT. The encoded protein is CASRGGSGDTEAFF.

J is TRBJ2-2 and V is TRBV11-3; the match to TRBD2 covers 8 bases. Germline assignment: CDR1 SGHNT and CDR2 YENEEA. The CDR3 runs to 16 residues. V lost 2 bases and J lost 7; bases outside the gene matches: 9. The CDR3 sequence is CASSLRTSRSGGELFF. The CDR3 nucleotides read TGTGCCAGCAGCTTAAGGACTAGCCGGTCGGGCGGGGAGCTGTTTTTT.

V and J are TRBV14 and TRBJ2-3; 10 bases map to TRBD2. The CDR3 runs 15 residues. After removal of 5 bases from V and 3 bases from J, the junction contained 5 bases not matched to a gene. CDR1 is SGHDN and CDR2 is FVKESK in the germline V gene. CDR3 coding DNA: TGTGCCAGCAGCTATCAAGCGGGAGGGACAGATACGCAGTATTTT. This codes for CASSYQAGGTDTQYF. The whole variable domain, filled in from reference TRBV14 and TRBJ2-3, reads EAGVTQFPSHSVIEKGQTVTLRCDPISGHDNLYWYRRVMGKEIKFLLHFVKESKQDESGMPNNRFLAERTGGTYSTLKVQPAELEDSGVYFCASSYQAGGTDTQYFGPGTRLTVL.

The CDR3 coding sequence is TGTGCCAGCAGCTTAGTAGGCAGGGGGACTGGAAACACCATATATTTT. As protein: CASSLVGRGTGNTIYF. V usage is TRBV7-2 and J usage is TRBJ1-3, with 7 bases identical to TRBD1. After removal of 1 base from V and 2 bases from J, the junction contained 5 bases not matched to a gene. Germline-derived CDR1 and CDR2 are SGHTA and FQGNSA. This CDR3 has 16 residues.

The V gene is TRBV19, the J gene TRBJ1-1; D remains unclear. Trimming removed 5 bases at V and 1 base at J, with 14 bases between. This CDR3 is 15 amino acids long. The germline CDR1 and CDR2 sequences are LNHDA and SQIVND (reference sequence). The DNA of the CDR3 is TGTGCCAGTAGTTCCTTTTCCCTACCGAACACTGAAGCTTTCTTT. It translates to CASSSFSLPNTEAFF.

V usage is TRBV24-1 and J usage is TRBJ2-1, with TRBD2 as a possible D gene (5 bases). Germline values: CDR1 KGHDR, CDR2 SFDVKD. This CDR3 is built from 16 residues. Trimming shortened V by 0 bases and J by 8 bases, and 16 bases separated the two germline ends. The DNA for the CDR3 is TGTGCCACCAGTGATTTGCAGGACCGGGGAGTCCATGAGCAGTTCTTC. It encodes CATSDLQDRGVHEQFF.

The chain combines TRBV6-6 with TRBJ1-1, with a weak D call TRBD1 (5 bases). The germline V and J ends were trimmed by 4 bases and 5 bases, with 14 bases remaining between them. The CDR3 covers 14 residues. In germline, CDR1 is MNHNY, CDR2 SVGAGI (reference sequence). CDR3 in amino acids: CASSLRGDRTEAFF. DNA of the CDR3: TGTGCCAGCAGTTTACGGGGGGATCGGACTGAAGCTTTCTTT.

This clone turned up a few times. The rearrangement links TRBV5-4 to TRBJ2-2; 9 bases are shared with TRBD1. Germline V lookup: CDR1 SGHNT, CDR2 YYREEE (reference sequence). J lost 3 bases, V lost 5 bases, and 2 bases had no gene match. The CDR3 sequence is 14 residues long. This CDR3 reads CASRRTGDTGELFF. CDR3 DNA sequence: TGTGCCAGCAGACGGACAGGGGACACCGGGGAGCTGTTTTTT.

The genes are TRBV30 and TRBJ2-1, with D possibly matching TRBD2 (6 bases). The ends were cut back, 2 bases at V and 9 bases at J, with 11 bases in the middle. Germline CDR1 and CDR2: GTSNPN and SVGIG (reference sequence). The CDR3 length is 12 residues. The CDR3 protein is CAWSLGSVEQFF. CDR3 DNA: TGTGCCTGGAGTCTCGGGAGCGTTGAGCAGTTCTTC.

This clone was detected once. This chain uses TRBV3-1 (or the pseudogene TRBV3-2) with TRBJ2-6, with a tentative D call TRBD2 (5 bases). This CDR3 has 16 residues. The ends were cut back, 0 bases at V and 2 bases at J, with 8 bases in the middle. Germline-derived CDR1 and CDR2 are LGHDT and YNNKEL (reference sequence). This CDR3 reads CASSQDVGAGANVLTF. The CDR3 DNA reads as TGTGCCAGCAGCCAAGATGTCGGGGCTGGGGCCAACGTCCTGACTTTC.

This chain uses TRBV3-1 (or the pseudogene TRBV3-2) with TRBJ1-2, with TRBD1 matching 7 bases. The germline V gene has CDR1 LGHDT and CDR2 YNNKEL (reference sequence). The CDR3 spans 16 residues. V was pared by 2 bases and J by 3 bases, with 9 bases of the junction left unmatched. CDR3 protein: CASSQRGGTAHYGYTF. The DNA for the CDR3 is TGTGCCAGCAGCCAAAGGGGTGGGACAGCCCACTATGGCTACACCTTC.

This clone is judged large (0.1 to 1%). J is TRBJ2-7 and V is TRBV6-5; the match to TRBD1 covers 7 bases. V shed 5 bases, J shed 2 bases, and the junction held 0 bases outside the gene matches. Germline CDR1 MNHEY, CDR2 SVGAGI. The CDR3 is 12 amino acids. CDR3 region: CASSTGAYEQYF. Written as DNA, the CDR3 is TGTGCCAGCAGTACAGGGGCCTACGAGCAGTACTTC.

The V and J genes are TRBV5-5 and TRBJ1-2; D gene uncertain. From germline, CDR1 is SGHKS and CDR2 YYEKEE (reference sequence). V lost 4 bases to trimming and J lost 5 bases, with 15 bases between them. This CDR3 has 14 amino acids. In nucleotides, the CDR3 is TGTGCCAGCAGCCCCGTAGCTGGAGATTATGGCTACACCTTC. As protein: CASSPVAGDYGYTF.

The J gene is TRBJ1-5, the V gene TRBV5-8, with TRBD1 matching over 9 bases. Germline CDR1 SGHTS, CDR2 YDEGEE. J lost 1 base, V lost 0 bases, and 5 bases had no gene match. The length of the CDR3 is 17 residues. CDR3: CASSLGQGGLSNQPQHF. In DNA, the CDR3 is TGTGCCAGCAGCTTGGGACAGGGGGGGTTGAGCAATCAGCCCCAGCATTTT. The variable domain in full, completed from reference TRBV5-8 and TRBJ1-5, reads EAGVTQSPTHLIKTRGQQATLRCSPISGHTSVYWYQQALGLGLQFLLWYDEGEERNRGNFPPRFSGRQFPNYSSELNVNALELEDSALYLCASSLGQGGLSNQPQHFGDGTRLSIL.

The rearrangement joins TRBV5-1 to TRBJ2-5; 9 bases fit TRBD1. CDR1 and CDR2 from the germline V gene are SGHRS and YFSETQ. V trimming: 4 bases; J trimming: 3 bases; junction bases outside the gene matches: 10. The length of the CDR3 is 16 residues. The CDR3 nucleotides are TGCGCCAGCAGCGTCACAGGGGGCTTTATAGAAGAGACCCAGTACTTC. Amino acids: CASSVTGGFIEETQYF.

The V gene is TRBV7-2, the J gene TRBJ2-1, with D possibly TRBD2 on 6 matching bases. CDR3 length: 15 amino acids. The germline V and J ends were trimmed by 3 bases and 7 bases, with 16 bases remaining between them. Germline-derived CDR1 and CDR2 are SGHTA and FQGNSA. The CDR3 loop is CASSLALANFNEQFF. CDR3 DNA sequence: TGTGCCAGCAGCTTGGCACTAGCAAATTTTAATGAGCAGTTCTTC.

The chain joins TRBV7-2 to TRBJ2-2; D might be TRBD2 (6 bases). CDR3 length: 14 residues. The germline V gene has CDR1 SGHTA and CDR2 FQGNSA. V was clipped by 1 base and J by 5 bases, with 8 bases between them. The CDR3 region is CASSLERVTGELFF. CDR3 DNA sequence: TGTGCCAGCAGCTTAGAGCGGGTTACCGGGGAGCTGTTTTTT.

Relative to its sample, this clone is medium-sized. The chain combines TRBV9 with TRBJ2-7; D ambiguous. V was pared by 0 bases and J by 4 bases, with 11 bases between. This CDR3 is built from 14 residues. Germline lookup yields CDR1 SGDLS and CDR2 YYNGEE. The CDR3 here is CASSVGSGSYEQYF. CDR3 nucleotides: TGTGCCAGCAGCGTAGGATCAGGTAGTTACGAGCAGTACTTC.

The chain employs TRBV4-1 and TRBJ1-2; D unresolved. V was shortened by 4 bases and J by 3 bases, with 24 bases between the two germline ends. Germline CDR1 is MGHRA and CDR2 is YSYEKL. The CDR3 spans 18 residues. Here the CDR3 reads CASSLLRPQAVLYYGYTF. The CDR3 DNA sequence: TGCGCCAGCAGCCTCCTCCGTCCCCAGGCCGTCCTCTACTATGGCTACACCTTC.

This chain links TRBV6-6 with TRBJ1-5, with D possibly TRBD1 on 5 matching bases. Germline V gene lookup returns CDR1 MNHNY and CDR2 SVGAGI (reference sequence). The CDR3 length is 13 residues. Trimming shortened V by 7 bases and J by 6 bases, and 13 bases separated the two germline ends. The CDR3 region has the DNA TGTGCCAGCAATCAGGGTAGGGCTCAGCCCCAGCATTTT. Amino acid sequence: CASNQGRAQPQHF.

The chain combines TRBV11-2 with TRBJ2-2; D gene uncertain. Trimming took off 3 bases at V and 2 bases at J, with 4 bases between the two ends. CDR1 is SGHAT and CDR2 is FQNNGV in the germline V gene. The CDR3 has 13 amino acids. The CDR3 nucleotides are TGTGCCAGCAGCTTCACAAACACCGGGGAGCTGTTTTTT. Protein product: CASSFTNTGELFF. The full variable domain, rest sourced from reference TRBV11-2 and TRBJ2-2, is EAGVAQSPRYKIIEKRQSVAFWCNPISGHATLYWYQQILGQGPKLLIQFQNNGVVDDSQLPKDRFSAERLKGVDSTLKIQPAKLEDSAVYLCASSFTNTGELFFGEGSRLTVL.